This T cell receptor (beta chain) was identified in a study of shared clonotypes between healthy human individuals. Study information: Each donor's CD8 memory used one plate, CD8 naive two, each CD4 subset three.

Once extracted for a subset, genomic DNA was divided evenly among several immunoSEQ plates. Libraries were prepared by immunoSEQ multiplex PCR; TCRdb keeps only in-frame clonotypes and omits some of them. The repertoire holds roughly 1.5 million clones, with 95% to 99% as singletons. General study points: Generation probabilities were higher for clonotypes shared across all four sorted-subset donors than for unshared ones.

The CDR3 has 15 residues. Trimming cost V 4 bases and J 8 bases; bases outside gene matches: 14. Germline CDR1 SGHRS, CDR2 YFSETQ. As for this clone: Antigen: not known.

The material sequenced was naive CD4+ T cells sorted from blood. Regarding subset: CD45RA+ positively selected. The clonotype was recovered from a young man in good health. The chain joins TRBV5-1 to TRBJ1-1; the match to TRBD1 covers 7 bases. The CDR3 region is CASSPGGGAGLEAFF. Here the CDR3 DNA reads TGCGCCAGCAGCCCGGGAGGGGGCGCGGGACTCGAAGCTTTCTTT.